These 16 T cell receptor beta chains originate from one sample sequenced in a study of blood T cell repertoires in COVID-19. The protocol was immunoSEQ multiplex PCR, while the TCRdb copy is restricted to in-frame clones and leaves out a portion. The sample consists of approximately 300,000 clones, 80% to 90% of them appearing once. The sequenced material came from PBMCs or T cells enriched from blood (not recorded which). The receptors come from a woman aged 25 to 45 who had recovered from COVID-19.

This chain joins TRBV7-8 and TRBJ1-5; 10 nucleotides line up with TRBD1. This CDR3 is built from 17 residues. Germline CDR1 and CDR2: SGHVS and FQNEAQ. The V and J ends lost 2 bases and 2 bases, in that order; junction bases with no gene match: 6. The CDR3 protein is CASSLRDRGHGNQPQHF. CDR3 DNA: TGTGCCAGCAGCTTAAGGGACAGGGGCCATGGCAATCAGCCCCAGCATTTT.

This chain uses TRBV19 with TRBJ1-1; D is undetermined. The CDR3 runs to 17 residues. Germline-derived CDR1 and CDR2 are LNHDA and SQIVND (reference sequence). Trimming removed 10 bases at V and 0 bases at J, with 24 bases between. The CDR3 sequence is CAIISARSDTLNTEAFF. CDR3 nucleotide sequence: TGTGCCATCATTTCGGCAAGGTCCGACACGCTGAACACTGAAGCTTTCTTT. Full variable domain (rest looked up from reference TRBV19 and TRBJ1-1): DGGITQSPKYLFRKEGQNVTLSCEQNLNHDAMYWYRQDPGQGLRLIYYSQIVNDFQKGDIAEGYSVSREKKESFPLTVTSAQKNPTAFYLCAIISARSDTLNTEAFFGQGTRLTVV.

The chain employs TRBV15 and TRBJ1-5, with a tentative D call TRBD1 (6 bases). This CDR3 region has 14 residues. V was shortened by 1 base and J by 4 bases, with 8 bases between the two germline ends. Per the germline V gene, CDR1 is LNHNV and CDR2 is YYDKDF (reference sequence). This CDR3 reads CATSRAGQNQPQHF. CDR3 nucleotide sequence: TGTGCCACCAGCAGAGCAGGACAGAATCAGCCCCAGCATTTT.

This sequence joins TRBV7-8 and TRBJ2-7; 9 bases are a match to TRBD1. This CDR3 contains 14 residues. CDR1 SGHVS and CDR2 FQNEAQ come from the germline V gene. With V trimmed by 5 bases and J by 5 bases, 7 bases remained unmatched. In DNA, the CDR3 is TGTGCCAGCAGCCCCTTGGGACAGGGAAACGAGCAGTACTTC. It is translated as CASSPLGQGNEQYF.

This chain connects TRBV28 to TRBJ1-1; no firm D call. The CDR3 has 14 residues. The V end lost 1 base, the J end lost 3 bases, and 9 bases lay between the germline ends. In germline, CDR1 is MDHEN, CDR2 SYDVKM. The CDR3 here is CASSLLERDTEAFF. The DNA for the CDR3 is TGTGCCAGCAGTTTATTGGAGCGTGACACTGAAGCTTTCTTT.

The chain is built from TRBV19 and TRBJ1-5; D is ambiguous. This CDR3 contains 16 residues. Germline V lookup: CDR1 LNHDA, CDR2 SQIVND (reference sequence). V gave up 3 bases and J gave up 9 bases, with 21 bases separating them. Here the CDR3 reads CASSIPAVNLLRPQHF. The DNA of the CDR3 is TGTGCCAGTAGTATCCCGGCGGTGAACCTCCTCAGGCCCCAGCATTTT.

CDR3 DNA: TGTGCCAGCCGCAGGGGGCCGAACACTGAAGCTTTCTTT. This gives the protein CASRRGPNTEAFF. The rearrangement joins TRBV2 to TRBJ1-1, with 8 bases aligning to TRBD1. Germline V gene lookup returns CDR1 SNHLY and CDR2 FYNNEI. The trim removed 8 bases at V and 1 base at J, leaving 3 bases unmatched. The CDR3 extends over 13 amino acids.

The V call is TRBV19, the J call TRBJ2-1; weak D call: TRBD2 (6 bases). Trimming cost V 2 bases and J 2 bases, with 13 bases left between them. The length of the CDR3 is 16 residues. Germline CDR1 reads LNHDA; CDR2 reads SQIVND (reference sequence). The CDR3 DNA reads as TGTGCCAGTAGTATAATTGGGGGGACCCCCTACAATGAGCAGTTCTTC. It encodes CASSIIGGTPYNEQFF.

The chain is built from TRBV11-2 and TRBJ2-1, with TRBD2 identical over 7 bases. CDR3 length equals 15 residues. CDR1 is SGHAT, CDR2 FQNNGV, per germline. V dropped 2 bases and J dropped 6; count of bases not matched to a gene: 7. The CDR3 sequence: CASSLTGGRPNEQFF. CDR3 nucleotide sequence: TGTGCCAGCAGCTTAACGGGGGGAAGACCCAATGAGCAGTTCTTC.

The V and J genes are TRBV19 and TRBJ1-2; the match to TRBD1 covers 10 bases. Germline CDR1 reads LNHDA; CDR2 reads SQIVND (reference sequence). With V trimmed by 4 bases and J by 2 bases, 4 bases remained unmatched. The CDR3 is 15 residues long. DNA of the CDR3: TGTGCCAGTAGTAGGGGGACAGGGGCCAACTATGGCTACACCTTC. As protein: CASSRGTGANYGYTF.

The chain couples TRBV5-1 to TRBJ2-2; the match to TRBD1 covers 7 bases. The germline V gene encodes CDR1 SGHRS and CDR2 YFSETQ. The ends lost 2 bases at V and 4 bases at J; junction bases unmatched: 5. The length of the CDR3 is 15 residues. The CDR3 region is CASSLRGLTTGELFF. In DNA form, the CDR3 reads TGCGCCAGCAGCTTAAGGGGGCTAACCACCGGGGAGCTGTTTTTT.

The rearrangement links TRBV4-2 to TRBJ2-3; 8 positions match TRBD2. Per the germline V gene, CDR1 is LGHNA and CDR2 is YNFKEQ. Germline trimming cut 4 bases from V and 3 bases from J; bases unmatched to any gene: 6. This CDR3 is built from 15 residues. The CDR3 nucleotides are TGTGCCAGCAGCCCCGAGCGGGGGCGAACAGATACGCAGTATTTT. The encoded protein is CASSPERGRTDTQYF.

This rearrangement joins TRBV4-1 to TRBJ2-7; no reliable D call. This CDR3 contains 14 residues. V was cut by 2 bases and J by 3 bases, with 11 bases left in between. CDR1 and CDR2 from the germline V gene are MGHRA and YSYEKL. The CDR3 sequence is CASSQSPASYEQYF. The CDR3 nucleotides read TGCGCCAGCAGCCAAAGTCCCGCCAGCTACGAGCAGTACTTC.

The rearrangement joins TRBV11-2 to TRBJ2-3; D perhaps matches TRBD1 (6 bases). CDR1 and CDR2 (germline): SGHAT, FQNNGV. The CDR3 covers 16 residues. V was trimmed by 3 bases and J by 0 bases, leaving 13 bases between them. CDR3 sequence reads: CASSLWTASSTDTQYF. CDR3 in DNA: TGTGCCAGCAGCTTGTGGACAGCATCTAGCACAGATACGCAGTATTTT.

This chain uses TRBV18 with TRBJ2-1, with 14 bases identical to TRBD2. CDR1 and CDR2 from the germline V gene are KGHSH and LQKENI. This CDR3 is 17 amino acids long. Germline trimming cut 4 bases from V and 8 bases from J; bases unmatched to any gene: 10. This chain's CDR3 is CASSLRLAGGRNDEQFF. Written as DNA, the CDR3 is TGTGCCAGCTCACTACGACTAGCGGGGGGGAGGAATGATGAGCAGTTCTTC.

This clone turned up a few times. In nucleotides, the CDR3 is TGTGCCAGCTCCCCTTCGGTTCCCGCAACGAATTCACCCCTCCACTTT. It encodes CASSPSVPATNSPLHF. The genes are TRBV18 and TRBJ1-6; D not certain. The CDR3 is 16 amino acids. Germline CDR1 and CDR2: KGHSH and LQKENI. V lost 6 bases, J lost 7 bases, and 19 bases lay in between.